This T cell receptor (beta chain) stems from a study of blood T cell repertoires in COVID-19. Study overall: Acute-phase and convalescent COVID-19 samples originated in the United States, Italy and Spain. T cells, B-cell-depleted T cells, or PBMCs provided the cDNA or gDNA that served as material.

V gave up 5 bases and J gave up 7 bases, with 12 bases separating them. CDR3 length: 14 residues. Germline CDR1 and CDR2: MNHEY and SVGAGI. Assay: immunoSEQ multiplex PCR; the TCRdb copy retains only in-frame clones and omits some. This sample has 300,000 to 400,000 clones, with 65% to 85% found just once. The sequence derives from a man under 40 with active or convalescent COVID-19. The sequencing input was peripheral blood. The rearrangement uses TRBV6-5 and TRBJ1-6, with D perhaps TRBD1 (5 bases). CDR3 protein: CASSIQGDNSPLHF. CDR3 sequence (DNA): TGTGCCAGCAGTATCCAGGGCGACAATTCACCCCTCCACTTT.